The 30 T cell receptor beta chains listed next were all sequenced from one sample in a study of T-cell memory formation after mild COVID-19. TCRdb re-derived calls from the 5' RACE reads in MiXCR, one entry per CDR3 protein. The table has 400,000 to 500,000 distinct CDR3 sequences, roughly 18% seen once; the top ten hold roughly a fifth. Sequencing was carried out using PBMCs or a T cell subset sorted from them (not recorded which). The source is a young man who had mild COVID-19 (a few samples of this study predate the infection). Cell type and time point are not known.

This clonotype was counted at least ten times. The chain couples TRBV7-6 to TRBJ2-2; D is unresolved. The length of the CDR3 is 13 residues. Looked up from germline, CDR1 is SGHVS and CDR2 is FNYEAQ. With 1 base removed from V and 7 bases from J, the gap between germline ends came to 7 bases. Written as DNA, the CDR3 is TGTGCCAGCAGCTTAGAGTCCCTCGGGGAGCTGTTTTTT. This sequence encodes CASSLESLGELFF.

V gene TRBV12-3 or TRBV12-4 combines with J gene TRBJ2-2, with TRBD1 matching over 7 bases. This CDR3 spans 15 amino acids. V was clipped by 4 bases and J by 4 bases; unmatched bases: 6. The CDR3 region is CASSYRAGGTGELFF. The CDR3 DNA sequence: TGTGCCAGCAGTTACCGGGCAGGGGGCACCGGGGAGCTGTTTTTT.

This clonotype was recorded many times. The chain employs TRBV7-2 and TRBJ2-2; 11 positions agree with TRBD1. Germline assignment: CDR1 SGHTA and CDR2 FQGNSA. Trimming took 5 bases from V and 7 from J; bases not matched to a gene: 9. The CDR3 has 16 residues. This CDR3 reads CASSQRTGGSFGELFF. In DNA, the CDR3 is TGTGCCAGCAGCCAACGGACAGGGGGCTCTTTCGGGGAGCTGTTTTTT.

V is TRBV4-3 and J is TRBJ2-1; the D gene is possibly TRBD1 (6 bases). Trimming pared 3 bases from V and 0 bases from J, leaving 9 bases between. This CDR3 is built from 15 residues. Germline assignment: CDR1 LGHNA and CDR2 YSLEER. The CDR3 sequence is CASSHSTGSYNEQFF. CDR3 nucleotide sequence: TGCGCCAGCAGCCATTCGACAGGCTCCTACAATGAGCAGTTCTTC.

The CDR3, as DNA: TGTGCCAGCAGGGGAACCCTAGCGGCCGAGCAGTACTTC. This sequence encodes CASRGTLAAEQYF. V is TRBV6-1 and J is TRBJ2-7, with 7 bases identical to TRBD2. Germline V gene lookup returns CDR1 MNHNS and CDR2 SASEGT. This CDR3 is built from 13 residues. With 6 bases clipped from V and 6 bases from J, the junction kept 8 bases outside the gene matches.

Only a few counts were recorded for this clonotype. The CDR3 protein is CSVISVGVTGNTIYF. Here the CDR3 DNA reads TGCAGCGTCATTTCGGTTGGAGTGACTGGAAACACCATATATTTT. This chain joins TRBV29-1 and TRBJ1-3, with D unresolved. This CDR3 comprises 15 residues. CDR1 is SQVTM and CDR2 is ANQGSEA in the germline V gene. The ends were cut back, 6 bases at V and 2 bases at J, with 17 bases in the middle.

This clonotype came up a few times. The CDR3 loop reads CAWGPGVQYF. The DNA of the CDR3 is TGTGCCTGGGGCCCGGGGGTGCAGTATTTT. The chain uses TRBV30 and TRBJ2-3; a possible D gene is TRBD2 (6 bases). Germline CDR1 is GTSNPN and CDR2 is SVGIG (reference sequence). With 5 bases removed from V and 11 bases from J, the gap between germline ends came to 11 bases. The CDR3 length is 10 residues.

The chain has TRBV20-1 and TRBJ1-6, with D unclear. Germline CDR1 is DFQATT and CDR2 is SNEGSKA (reference sequence). CDR3 size: 16 residues. V lost 0 bases to trimming and J lost 3 bases, with 12 bases between them. The CDR3 protein is CSARDIRTGYNSPLHF. Here the CDR3 DNA reads TGCAGTGCTAGAGATATCAGGACGGGCTATAATTCACCCCTCCACTTT.

This clonotype has ten or more counts. The chain uses TRBV3-1 and TRBJ2-5; D possibly corresponds to TRBD2 (5 bases). The V and J ends lost 2 bases and 1 base respectively, with 11 bases between them. Germline V gene lookup returns CDR1 LGHDT and CDR2 YNNKEL (reference sequence). The CDR3 extends over 15 amino acids. For the CDR3, the DNA is TGTGCCAGCAGCCAATTGGGGAGCGGCCAAGAGACCCAGTACTTC. Amino acid sequence: CASSQLGSGQETQYF.

This clonotype turned up a few times. The V and J genes are TRBV24-1 and TRBJ1-5, with 10 bases lining up with TRBD1. The germline gives CDR1 KGHDR, CDR2 SFDVKD. The trim removed 5 bases at V and 6 bases at J, leaving 3 bases unmatched. The CDR3 has 14 residues. CDR3 region: CATSGDRGGQPQHF. Here the CDR3 DNA reads TGTGCCACCAGTGGGGACAGGGGTGGTCAGCCCCAGCATTTT.

The chain links TRBV5-1 to TRBJ2-1; D is ambiguous. The germline CDR1 and CDR2 sequences are SGHRS and YFSETQ. CDR3 size: 14 residues. Trimming cost V 0 bases and J 9 bases, with 13 bases left between them. The chain's CDR3 is CASSLVAEVGEQFF. As DNA, the CDR3 is TGCGCCAGCAGCTTGGTAGCAGAGGTGGGTGAGCAGTTCTTC. Complete variable domain (other parts from reference TRBV5-1 and TRBJ2-1): KAGVTQTPRYLIKTRGQQVTLSCSPISGHRSVSWYQQTPGQGLQFLFEYFSETQRNKGNFPGRFSGRQFSNSRSEMNVSTLELGDSALYLCASSLVAEVGEQFFGPGTRLTVL.

This clonotype turned up a few times. The CDR3 spells CASSFRLWLGYQETQYF. CDR3 bases: TGTGCCAGCAGCTTCAGGCTGTGGTTGGGGTACCAAGAGACCCAGTACTTC. The V and J genes are TRBV7-9 and TRBJ2-5; no reliable D call. Trimming removed 3 bases at V and 0 bases at J, with 17 bases between. CDR1 SEHNR and CDR2 FQNEAQ come from the germline V gene (reference sequence). The length of the CDR3 is 17 residues.

This clonotype was seen at least ten times. The rearrangement uses TRBV7-2 and TRBJ2-7, with 8 bases matching TRBD1. J gave up 4 bases and V 1 base, and 6 bases lay outside the gene matches. Per the germline V gene, CDR1 is SGHTA and CDR2 is FQGNSA. The CDR3 has 15 residues. The CDR3 DNA reads as TGTGCCAGCAGCTTAGGAGGACAGGGCCTTTACGAGCAGTACTTC. Its translation is CASSLGGQGLYEQYF.

This clonotype came up many times. The genes are TRBV7-8 and TRBJ2-1; D is unresolved. With 7 bases removed from V and 5 bases from J, the gap between germline ends came to 6 bases. Per germline, CDR1 SGHVS and CDR2 FQNEAQ. The length of the CDR3 is 11 residues. The CDR3 DNA follows: TGTGCCAGCAAACGAGACAATGAGCAGTTCTTC. Protein: CASKRDNEQFF. The complete variable domain, with remaining parts taken from reference TRBV7-8 and TRBJ2-1, reads GAGVSQSPRYKVAKRGQDVALRCDPISGHVSLFWYQQALGQGPEFLTYFQNEAQLDKSGLPSDRFFAERPEGSVSTLKIQRTQQEDSAVYLCASKRDNEQFFGPGTRLTVL.

V is TRBV10-3 and J is TRBJ1-1; D remains unclear. The V end lost 3 bases, the J end lost 4 bases, and 9 bases lay between the germline ends. The CDR3 runs to 13 residues. Germline V gene lookup returns CDR1 ENHRY and CDR2 SYGVKD. CDR3 coding DNA: TGTGCCATCAGTGACGGCGGAGTCACTGAAGCTTTCTTT. This translates into CAISDGGVTEAFF.

This clonotype was recorded a few times. The chain carries TRBV9 and TRBJ2-3; D gene ambiguous. The ends were cut back, 0 bases at V and 4 bases at J, with 3 bases in the middle. The CDR3 sequence is 12 residues long. CDR1 is SGDLS, CDR2 YYNGEE, per germline. The CDR3 sequence is CASSVESDTQYF. The CDR3 DNA sequence: TGTGCCAGCAGCGTAGAATCAGATACGCAGTATTTT.

J is TRBJ2-7 and V is TRBV7-2; D not resolved. The V and J ends lost 5 bases and 1 base respectively, with 12 bases between them. The CDR3 has 14 residues. Germline V gene sequence: CDR1 SGHTA, CDR2 FQGNSA. Here the CDR3 DNA reads TGTGCCAGCAGCACCCGCTCGCCGTCCTACGAGCAGTACTTC. Amino acid sequence: CASSTRSPSYEQYF.

This rearrangement joins TRBV28 to TRBJ2-3, with 7 bases identical to TRBD1. CDR1 MDHEN and CDR2 SYDVKM come from the germline V gene. V was pared by 2 bases and J by 3 bases, with 2 bases of the junction left unmatched. The CDR3 runs 14 residues. This CDR3 is CASSLDRATDTQYF. CDR3 DNA sequence: TGTGCCAGCAGTTTAGACAGGGCGACAGATACGCAGTATTTT.

In its sample, this clonotype was seen many times. J is TRBJ1-5 and V is TRBV19; D call uncertain. V lost 6 bases, J lost 8 bases, and 11 bases lay in between. The CDR3 length is 12 residues. Germline V CDR1 and CDR2: LNHDA, SQIVND (reference sequence). The CDR3 DNA reads as TGTGCCAGTAGCTCAACTTGGGAGCCCCAGCATTTT. Translating gives CASSSTWEPQHF.

This clonotype was found a few times. The chain employs TRBV7-3 and TRBJ2-5; TRBD2 aligns across 11 bases. V trimming: 3 bases; J trimming: 5 bases; junction bases outside the gene matches: 5. The germline V gene encodes CDR1 SGHTA and CDR2 FQGTGA. This CDR3 has 15 amino acids. The CDR3 nucleotides are TGTGCCAGCAGCTTTAGCGGGGGGGTAGTCGAGACCCAGTACTTC. Protein product: CASSFSGGVVETQYF.

The genes are TRBV12-3 or TRBV12-4 and TRBJ1-2; D gene uncertain. The CDR3 is made up of 13 amino acids. V lost 2 bases and J 6 bases, leaving 10 bases between the germline ends. CDR3 protein: CASSLRGSDGYTF. The CDR3 region has the DNA TGTGCCAGCAGTTTACGAGGGAGCGATGGCTACACCTTC.

This clonotype was counted a few times. V and J are TRBV20-1 and TRBJ2-3; 7 nucleotides agree with TRBD2. The germline V gene has CDR1 DFQATT and CDR2 SNEGSKA (reference sequence). V lost 6 bases, J lost 0 bases, and 15 bases stayed unmatched. The CDR3 spans 17 residues. The CDR3 is CSALGLGVSPSTDTQYF. In DNA form, the CDR3 reads TGCAGTGCCCTAGGACTAGGAGTCAGTCCGAGCACAGATACGCAGTATTTT.

This clonotype showed up just a few times. CDR3 coding DNA: TGCAGTGCTAGAGGCACTCGGACAGGGGGCGCCCACGAGCAGTACTTC. Protein product: CSARGTRTGGAHEQYF. The chain carries TRBV20-1 and TRBJ2-7, with TRBD1 identical over 11 bases. With 1 base clipped from V and 5 bases from J, the junction kept 10 bases outside the gene matches. Germline lookup yields CDR1 DFQATT and CDR2 SNEGSKA (reference sequence). The CDR3 is 16 amino acids.

The chain links TRBV5-8 to TRBJ2-1; 8 bases are a match to TRBD1. Germline CDR1 SGHTS, CDR2 YDEGEE. After removal of 2 bases from V and 2 bases from J, the junction contained 6 bases not matched to a gene. CDR3 length equals 16 residues. CDR3 nucleotide sequence: TGTGCCAGCAGCTTCTTCCAGGGGGCTACCTACAATGAGCAGTTCTTC. Encoded protein: CASSFFQGATYNEQFF.

The chain links TRBV5-8 to TRBJ2-1, with 8 bases identical to TRBD1. The CDR3 has 16 amino acids. The J segment lost 3 bases and the V segment lost 4 bases, leaving 9 bases of the junction unmatched. CDR1 is SGHTS and CDR2 is YDEGEE in the germline V gene. The CDR3 loop is CASSPFAGQVYNEQFF. CDR3 bases: TGTGCCAGCAGCCCTTTTGCGGGACAGGTCTACAATGAGCAGTTCTTC.

This chain connects TRBV5-1 to TRBJ2-3, with TRBD2 identical over 13 bases. J gave up 2 bases and V 2 bases, and 2 bases lay outside the gene matches. The CDR3 spans 16 residues. The germline V gene has CDR1 SGHRS and CDR2 YFSETQ. The CDR3 reads CASSFGLAGATDTQYF. The DNA of the CDR3 is TGCGCCAGCAGCTTCGGACTAGCGGGGGCCACAGATACGCAGTATTTT.

The chain combines TRBV3-1 with TRBJ2-1, with a weak D call TRBD1 (7 bases). Germline V gene sequence: CDR1 LGHDT, CDR2 YNNKEL (reference sequence). V lost 2 bases and J 2 bases, leaving 19 bases between the germline ends. The length of the CDR3 is 18 residues. CDR3 coding DNA: TGTGCCAGCAGCCAATTAGGAGGGGGCCCACACCCCTACAATGAGCAGTTCTTC. This codes for CASSQLGGGPHPYNEQFF.

This clonotype showed up just a few times. The V gene is TRBV21-1, the J gene TRBJ2-7; the table's D call of TRBD1 was not tested on the DNA. TRBV21-1 is assigned pseudogene status. The CDR3 is 13 amino acids. CDR3 sequence reads: CATSRDRGGEQYV. CDR3 DNA: TGTGCCACCTCCCGGGACAGGGGAGGGGAGCAGTACGTC.

This clonotype was detected many times. The chain carries TRBV4-3 and TRBJ1-4, with 7 bases matching TRBD1. Germline V CDR1 and CDR2: LGHNA, YSLEER. V shed 0 bases, J shed 7 bases, and the junction held 8 bases outside the gene matches. The CDR3 is 16 residues long. CDR3: CASSQDQKGASEKLFF. In DNA form, the CDR3 reads TGCGCCAGCAGCCAAGATCAAAAGGGGGCGAGTGAAAAACTGTTTTTT.

With respect to this clonotype: A much larger clone is a single base away; this may be a read error. The CDR3 carries no conserved terminal phenylalanine or tryptophan, so it likely arises from a read error. The J gene is TRBJ2-7, the V gene TRBV6-5, with D unclear. Germline loops: CDR1 MNHEY, CDR2 SVGAGI. V was trimmed by 8 bases and J by 5 bases, leaving 10 bases between them. The CDR3 length is 11 residues. As DNA, the CDR3 is TGTGCCAGCGGAAGGTACGACGAGCAGTACTTA. Its protein product is CASGRYDEQYL.